One sample yielded the 9 T cell receptor beta chains listed below, sequenced in a study of T-cell reconstitution after alpha-beta-depleted transplantation in children. Preparation of the TCRbeta library was carried out with unique molecular identifiers. TCRdb re-analysed the PCR reads in MiXCR, keeping a single row per CDR3 protein. The sample has under 250,000 distinct CDR3 sequences, over 15% seen once. Source: PBMCs, mostly from graft donor cells, taken 360 days after TCRalphabeta/CD19-depleted stem cell transplant. Every receptor here comes from a male patient between 2 and 10 years old who had a stem cell transplant for acute lymphoblastic leukemia, so the T cells may come from the graft donor.

V and J are TRBV6-2 or TRBV6-3 and TRBJ2-7; D may be TRBD2 (6 bases). Germline CDR1 is MNHEY and CDR2 is SVGEGT. This CDR3 contains 14 residues. V lost 2 bases and J 4 bases, leaving 12 bases between the germline ends. The CDR3 bases are TGTGCCAGCAGTTACGCGCGGGAAATATACGAGCAGTACTTC. It is translated as CASSYAREIYEQYF.

In regard to this clonotype: This may arise from a read error, as a much more abundant clone is one base away. The rearrangement links TRBV6-1 to TRBJ1-3, with TRBD1 as a possible D gene (6 bases). CDR3 size: 14 residues. Germline loops: CDR1 MNHNS, CDR2 SASEGT. Deletions cut 6 bases from V and 0 bases from J, with 9 bases between. The CDR3, as DNA: TGTGCCAGCAGCTCACAGGGCTCTGGAAACACCATATATTTT. Amino acid sequence: CASSSQGSGNTIYF.

This clonotype came up a few times. The chain is built from TRBV12-3 or TRBV12-4 and TRBJ1-6, with TRBD1 as a possible D gene (5 bases). This CDR3 contains 14 residues. Between the trimmed V and J ends, which lost 3 bases and 10 bases, there was a span of 13 bases. DNA for the CDR3: TGTGCCAGCAGTTTGGGCAGGGAAGACTCACCCCTCCACTTT. Residues: CASSLGREDSPLHF.

The rearrangement uses TRBV12-3 or TRBV12-4 and TRBJ2-1; D not resolved. Trimming took 7 bases from V and 2 from J, leaving 12 bases between them. The CDR3 contains 14 residues. CDR3 in amino acids: CASTHEVAYNEQFF. The CDR3 coding sequence is TGTGCCAGCACCCATGAAGTAGCCTACAATGAGCAGTTCTTC.

This chain's CDR3 is CASSTASYEQYF. CDR3 bases: TGTGCCAGCAGCACAGCCTCCTACGAGCAGTACTTC. The gene calls are TRBV7-9 and TRBJ2-7, with D unclear. This CDR3 has 12 residues. Germline V gene lookup returns CDR1 SEHNR and CDR2 FQNEAQ (reference sequence). Trimming removed 5 bases from V and 0 bases from J, with 5 bases in between.

This clonotype has a handful of counts. This chain links TRBV7-9 with TRBJ2-1; TRBD1 might be the D (6 bases). V was trimmed by 5 bases and J by 4 bases, leaving 12 bases between them. From germline, CDR1 is SEHNR and CDR2 FQNEAQ (reference sequence). The length of the CDR3 is 14 residues. The CDR3 region is CASSQPDRYNEQFF. The DNA for the CDR3 is TGTGCCAGCAGCCAACCAGACAGGTACAATGAGCAGTTCTTC.

The table lists this clonotype with many counts. This chain links TRBV12-3 or TRBV12-4 with TRBJ2-2; D gene uncertain. V lost 3 bases and J 4 bases, leaving 15 bases between the germline ends. This CDR3 is 16 amino acids long. The CDR3 loop reads CASSLKRLLGTGELFF. DNA for the CDR3: TGTGCCAGCAGTTTGAAACGATTATTGGGCACCGGGGAGCTGTTTTTT.

This chain links TRBV29-1 with TRBJ2-2; D is ambiguous. The germline V gene encodes CDR1 SQVTM and CDR2 ANQGSEA. The V gene lost 3 bases and the J gene lost 6 bases, with 8 bases spanning the gap. The length of the CDR3 is 12 residues. The CDR3 DNA follows: TGCAGCGTTGAGAAAGGGCCCGGGGAGCTGTTTTTT. The encoded protein is CSVEKGPGELFF.

This chain uses TRBV10-3 with TRBJ2-3, with D possibly matching TRBD2 (5 bases). V was cut by 8 bases and J by 1 base, with 13 bases left in between. The CDR3 spans 14 residues. The germline V gene encodes CDR1 ENHRY and CDR2 SYGVKD. In DNA form, the CDR3 reads TGTGCCATCGCCCTGGCCGGGGGCACAGATACGCAGTATTTT. Translated, it gives CAIALAGGTDTQYF.